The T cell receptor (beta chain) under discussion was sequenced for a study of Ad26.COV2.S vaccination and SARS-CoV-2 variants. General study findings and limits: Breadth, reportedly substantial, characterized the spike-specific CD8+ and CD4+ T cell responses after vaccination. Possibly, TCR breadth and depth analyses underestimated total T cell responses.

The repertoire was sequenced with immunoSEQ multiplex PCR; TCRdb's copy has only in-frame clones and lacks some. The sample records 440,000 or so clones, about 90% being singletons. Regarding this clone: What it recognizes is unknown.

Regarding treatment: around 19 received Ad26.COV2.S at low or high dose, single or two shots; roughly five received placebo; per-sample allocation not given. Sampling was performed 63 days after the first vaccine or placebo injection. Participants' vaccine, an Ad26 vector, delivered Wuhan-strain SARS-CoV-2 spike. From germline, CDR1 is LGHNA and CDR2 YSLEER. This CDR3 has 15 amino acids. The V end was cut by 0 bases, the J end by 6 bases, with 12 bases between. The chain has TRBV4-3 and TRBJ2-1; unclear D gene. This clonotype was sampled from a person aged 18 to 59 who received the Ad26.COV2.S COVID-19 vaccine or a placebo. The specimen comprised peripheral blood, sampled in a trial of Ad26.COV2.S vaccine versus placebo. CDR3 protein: CASSQDRRPPNEQFF. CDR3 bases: TGCGCCAGCAGCCAAGATCGAAGGCCCCCCAATGAGCAGTTCTTC.